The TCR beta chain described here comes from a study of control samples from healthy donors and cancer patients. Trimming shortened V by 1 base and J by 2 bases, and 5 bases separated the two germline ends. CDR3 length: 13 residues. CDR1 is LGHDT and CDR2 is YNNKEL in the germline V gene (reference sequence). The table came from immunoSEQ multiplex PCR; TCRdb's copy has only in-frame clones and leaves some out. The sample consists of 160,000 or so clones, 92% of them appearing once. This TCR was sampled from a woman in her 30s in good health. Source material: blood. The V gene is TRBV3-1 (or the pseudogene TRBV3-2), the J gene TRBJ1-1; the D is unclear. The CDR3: CASSQASNTEAFF. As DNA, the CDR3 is TGTGCCAGCAGCCAAGCAAGTAACACTGAAGCTTTCTTT.